Below, 28 T cell receptor beta chains from the same sample are listed, as sequenced in a study of blood T cell repertoires in COVID-19. Assay used: immunoSEQ multiplex PCR; TCRdb lists only in-frame clones, some missing. The table has roughly 60,000 clones, approximately 83% seen once. Sequencing was carried out using peripheral blood. The receptors originated from a man between 25 and 39 years old with COVID-19, enrolled during active disease.

This chain joins TRBV5-4 and TRBJ2-5, with D possibly being TRBD1 (6 bases). The ends were cut back, 0 bases at V and 4 bases at J, with 13 bases in the middle. This CDR3 has 15 amino acids. Germline CDR1 SGHNT, CDR2 YYREEE (reference sequence). The CDR3 loop is CASSLGGAGAETQYF. CDR3 in DNA: TGTGCCAGCAGCTTGGGGGGAGCAGGGGCAGAGACCCAGTACTTC.

J is TRBJ2-7 and V is TRBV6-5; 9 nucleotides line up with TRBD1. This CDR3 has 16 residues. Germline V CDR1 and CDR2: MNHEY, SVGAGI. With V trimmed by 4 bases and J by 0 bases, 7 bases remained unmatched. CDR3 loop: CASSSKTGGSSYEQYF. CDR3 nucleotide sequence: TGTGCCAGCAGTTCGAAGACAGGGGGGAGCTCCTACGAGCAGTACTTC.

The count of this clone is one. The chain links TRBV3-1 (or the pseudogene TRBV3-2) to TRBJ2-3, with TRBD2 identical over 7 bases. Looked up from germline, CDR1 is LGHDT and CDR2 is YNNKEL (reference sequence). J was trimmed by 5 bases and V by 4 bases; bases with no gene match: 12. The CDR3 has 16 amino acids. The CDR3 DNA reads TGTGCCAGCAGCCCGAGGGAGGGCCGTGTGGGAGATACGCAGTATTTT. Translating it yields CASSPREGRVGDTQYF.

The chain carries TRBV6-2 or TRBV6-3 and TRBJ2-5; 7 bases fit TRBD2. CDR1 MNHEY and CDR2 SVGEGT come from the germline V gene. The CDR3 extends over 16 amino acids. The ends lost 4 bases at V and 5 bases at J; junction bases unmatched: 13. CDR3 residues: CASSSRSGNPYETQYF. CDR3 coding DNA: TGTGCCAGCAGTTCCCGGAGCGGGAACCCTTATGAGACCCAGTACTTC.

CDR3 DNA sequence: TGCGCCAGCCCATACTTCGAACCGGGAGTAGCCTACGAGCAGTACTTC. Translating gives CASPYFEPGVAYEQYF. The chain employs TRBV10-2 and TRBJ2-7; D is possibly TRBD2 (6 bases). The CDR3 runs to 16 residues. CDR1 is WSHSY and CDR2 is SAAADI in the germline V gene. Trimming removed 8 bases at V and 2 bases at J, with 22 bases between.

This clone was detected only a few times. The rearrangement uses TRBV7-3 and TRBJ1-2; 8 positions agree with TRBD1. Germline V gives CDR1 SGHTA, CDR2 FQGTGA. The CDR3 runs to 13 residues. Unmatched junction bases numbered 8, after V lost 6 bases and J lost 8 bases. This CDR3 reads CASSDSTGVGYTF. For the CDR3, the DNA is TGTGCCAGCAGTGATTCGACAGGGGTCGGCTACACCTTC.

The chain employs TRBV4-1 and TRBJ1-1, with D possibly matching TRBD1 (5 bases). The germline V and J ends were trimmed by 0 bases and 7 bases, with 18 bases remaining between them. This CDR3 is built from 16 residues. The V gene's germline CDR1 is MGHRA and CDR2 YSYEKL. CDR3 region: CASSQEASSRGSEAFF. Written as DNA, the CDR3 is TGCGCCAGCAGCCAAGAGGCTTCCTCAAGGGGCAGTGAAGCTTTCTTT.

This clone was counted a few times. The V gene is TRBV7-2, the J gene TRBJ2-5, with D maybe TRBD2 (5 bases). Germline V lookup: CDR1 SGHTA, CDR2 FQGNSA. The CDR3 has 15 residues. V dropped 4 bases and J dropped 2 bases, with 14 bases sitting between them. CDR3 amino acids: CASSSWTGNQETQYF. Written as DNA, the CDR3 is TGTGCCAGCAGCTCCTGGACGGGAAATCAAGAGACCCAGTACTTC.

This chain joins TRBV30 and TRBJ2-4, with TRBD2 matching over 7 bases. Germline V lookup: CDR1 GTSNPN, CDR2 SVGIG (reference sequence). V shed 5 bases and J 8 bases; nucleotides not matched to a gene: 9. CDR3 size: 13 residues. This CDR3 reads CAWGGRVRDIQYF. The CDR3 DNA reads as TGTGCCTGGGGGGGGAGGGTTCGGGACATTCAGTACTTC.

The chain joins TRBV19 to TRBJ2-1; D is perhaps TRBD2 (5 bases). Germline V gives CDR1 LNHDA, CDR2 SQIVND (reference sequence). Trimming left V 3 bases short and J 6 bases short, with 9 bases between. The CDR3 runs to 13 residues. The CDR3 region is CASSIGLSNEQFF. In DNA form, the CDR3 reads TGTGCCAGTAGTATCGGACTGAGCAATGAGCAGTTCTTC.

CDR3 in amino acids: CASSPRTAPGQLFF. CDR3 coding DNA: TGTGCCAGCAGCCCACGGACTGCCCCTGGGCAACTGTTTTTT. The V call is TRBV7-9, the J call TRBJ1-4; D ambiguous. Between the trimmed V and J ends, which lost 5 bases and 12 bases, there was a span of 19 bases. Germline V gene data show CDR1 as SEHNR and CDR2 as FQNEAQ (reference sequence). The CDR3 is 14 residues long.

This chain links TRBV9 with TRBJ1-4; D is undetermined. Germline CDR1 and CDR2: SGDLS and YYNGEE. The germline V and J ends were trimmed by 0 bases and 8 bases, with 14 bases remaining between them. The CDR3 totals 15 residues. CDR3 coding DNA: TGTGCCAGCAGCGTAGGACTCCCTGAAGGAGAAAAACTGTTTTTT. Residues: CASSVGLPEGEKLFF.

The sample holds a few counts of this clone. This chain links TRBV7-9 with TRBJ1-1, with 8 bases fitting TRBD1. The ends lost 3 bases at V and 3 bases at J; junction bases unmatched: 6. Germline assignment: CDR1 SEHNR and CDR2 FQNEAQ (reference sequence). The CDR3 is 15 residues long. The DNA of the CDR3 is TGTGCCAGCAGCTTGGGGGACAGGTCTTACACTGAAGCTTTCTTT. Translating it yields CASSLGDRSYTEAFF.

The chain combines TRBV18 with TRBJ2-1; 8 positions agree with TRBD1. There are 17 residues in the CDR3. Germline trimming cut 0 bases from V and 6 bases from J; bases unmatched to any gene: 10. From germline, CDR1 is KGHSH and CDR2 LQKENI. Here the CDR3 reads CASSPPAADRVFNEQFF. CDR3 in DNA: TGTGCCAGCTCACCACCGGCGGCGGACAGGGTATTCAATGAGCAGTTCTTC. The full variable domain, completed using reference TRBV18 and TRBJ2-1, is NAGVMQNPRHLVRRRGQEARLRCSPMKGHSHVYWYRQLPEEGLKFMVYLQKENIIDESGMPKERFSAEFPKEGPSILRIQQVVRGDSAAYFCASSPPAADRVFNEQFFGPGTRLTVL.

The V gene is TRBV27, the J gene TRBJ1-1, with 8 bases identical to TRBD1. CDR1 and CDR2 (germline): MNHEY, SMNVEV (reference sequence). CDR3 size: 12 residues. V lost 3 bases to trimming and J lost 7 bases; unmatched junction nucleotides: 1. The CDR3 DNA is TGTGCCAGCAGTTTTGGACAGGGTGAAGCTTTCTTT. Translating gives CASSFGQGEAFF.

This clone was counted between two and nine times. Other DNA sequences within the sample encode an identical CDR3. V gene TRBV5-1 combines with J gene TRBJ2-2; 7 bases fit TRBD2. Trimming at V came to 2 bases and at J to 1 base, leaving 8 bases not matched to a gene. In germline, CDR1 is SGHRS, CDR2 YFSETQ. There are 17 residues in the CDR3. The CDR3 region has the DNA TGCGCCAGCAGCTTCACGAACCCTAGCGGGAACACCGGGGAGCTGTTTTTT. Translating it yields CASSFTNPSGNTGELFF.

The rearrangement links TRBV10-3 to TRBJ1-2, with 9 bases aligning to TRBD1. The trim removed 4 bases at V and 2 bases at J, leaving 11 bases unmatched. From germline, CDR1 is ENHRY and CDR2 SYGVKD. The CDR3 is made up of 17 amino acids. CDR3 sequence reads: CAISGTSDRGGNYGYTF. The CDR3 DNA sequence: TGTGCCATCAGTGGGACCTCGGACAGGGGCGGCAACTATGGCTACACCTTC.

This chain joins TRBV14 and TRBJ2-1; D gene uncertain. The germline gives CDR1 SGHDN, CDR2 FVKESK. Trimming stripped 5 bases from V and 4 bases from J, with 6 bases between. CDR3 length equals 12 residues. The CDR3 sequence: CASSGEYNEQFF. DNA of the CDR3: TGTGCCAGCAGCGGAGAGTACAATGAGCAGTTCTTC.

This clone was observed at least ten times. The rearrangement joins TRBV3-1 (or the pseudogene TRBV3-2) to TRBJ2-1; TRBD2 agrees at 10 bases. After removal of 1 base from V and 8 bases from J, the junction contained 14 bases not matched to a gene. Germline V gene sequence: CDR1 LGHDT, CDR2 YNNKEL (reference sequence). The CDR3 contains 18 residues. CDR3 in DNA: TGTGCCAGCAGCCAAGTGCAAAGGCTAGCGGGAGTTGTTGATGAGCAGTTCTTC. Its protein is CASSQVQRLAGVVDEQFF.

The chain carries TRBV6-2 or TRBV6-3 and TRBJ2-3, with 9 bases matching TRBD2. Germline CDR1 MNHEY, CDR2 SVGEGT. J was trimmed by 8 bases and V by 2 bases; bases with no gene match: 8. The CDR3 runs 15 residues. CDR3 loop: CASSYGGTSSATQYF. In nucleotides, the CDR3 is TGTGCCAGCAGTTACGGCGGGACTAGCTCAGCTACGCAGTATTTT.

The chain combines TRBV30 with TRBJ2-7; D may be TRBD2 (5 bases). The CDR3 extends over 12 amino acids. Germline V gives CDR1 GTSNPN, CDR2 SVGIG (reference sequence). The CDR3 nucleotides are TGTGCTGGAGGCAGGAGCTCCTACGAGCAGTACTTC. As protein: CAGGRSSYEQYF. The variable domain in full, with the rest retrieved from reference TRBV30 and TRBJ2-7, is SQTIHQWPATLVQPVGSPLSLECTVEGTSNPNLYWYRQAAGRGLQLLFYSVGIGQISSEVPQNLSASRPQDRQFILSSKKLLLSDSGFYLCAGGRSSYEQYFGPGTRLTVT.

The rearrangement links TRBV28 to TRBJ1-5, with D possibly matching TRBD1 (6 bases). The CDR3 totals 15 residues. The V end was cut by 6 bases, the J end by 3 bases, with 15 bases between. Germline CDR1 reads MDHEN; CDR2 reads SYDVKM. The CDR3 DNA follows: TGTGCCAGCAGCAACCCGGACAGAAACAATCAGCCCCAGCATTTT. Translation gives CASSNPDRNNQPQHF.

V and J are TRBV5-1 and TRBJ1-4, with D unresolved. V was trimmed by 4 bases and J by 4 bases, leaving 14 bases between them. The CDR3 covers 15 residues. Germline V gives CDR1 SGHRS, CDR2 YFSETQ. In nucleotides, the CDR3 is TGCGCCAGCAGCGCTTTGCCTGGTAGTAATGAAAAACTGTTTTTT. Its protein is CASSALPGSNEKLFF.

This clone was observed a single time. The chain links TRBV5-1 to TRBJ2-3; 7 positions agree with TRBD2. Trimming took 0 bases from V and 3 from J; bases not matched to a gene: 4. This CDR3 is built from 15 residues. From germline, CDR1 is SGHRS and CDR2 YFSETQ. The CDR3 is CASSLGGEGTDTQYF. CDR3 in DNA: TGCGCCAGCAGCTTGGGGGGGGAGGGAACAGATACGCAGTATTTT.

The chain carries TRBV6-2 or TRBV6-3 and TRBJ1-2; D may be TRBD1 (5 bases). Germline CDR1 and CDR2: MNHEY and SVGEGT. V lost 5 bases and J lost 4, with 17 bases in between. This CDR3 spans 15 amino acids. CDR3: CASSRGRVGSYGYTF. As DNA, the CDR3 is TGTGCCAGCAGTCGGGGGAGGGTCGGAAGCTATGGCTACACCTTC.

This clone was picked up one time. The chain is built from TRBV10-3 and TRBJ2-2; D gene uncertain. CDR1 and CDR2 (germline): ENHRY, SYGVKD. The CDR3 consists of 14 residues. V shed 2 bases and J shed 2 bases, with 6 bases lying between them. The CDR3 DNA reads TGTGCCATCAGTGAGGGGCCTAACACCGGGGAGCTGTTTTTT. The encoded protein is CAISEGPNTGELFF.

Worth noting for this clone: Within the sample, other DNA sequences also encode this same CDR3. Written as DNA, the CDR3 is TGTGCCAGCAGCCAAGACGGAGCGGGAGGAGGCGCAGATACGCAGTATTTT. It codes for CASSQDGAGGGADTQYF. V gene TRBV4-2 combines with J gene TRBJ2-3; TRBD2 matches 9 bases. Germline lookup yields CDR1 LGHNA and CDR2 YNFKEQ. CDR3 length: 17 amino acids. The junction had 8 bases not matched to a gene; V was cut back by 0 bases and J by 4 bases.

V and J are TRBV11-2 and TRBJ2-7; tentative D call: TRBD2 (5 bases). The germline V gene has CDR1 SGHAT and CDR2 FQNNGV. V was clipped by 1 base and J by 1 base, with 17 bases between them. CDR3 size: 17 residues. CDR3 sequence (DNA): TGTGCCAGCAGCTTAGTGGGCTCATCGCCGGGATCCTACGAGCAGTACTTC. Translated, it gives CASSLVGSSPGSYEQYF.